This T cell receptor beta chain was obtained from a study of OX40 agonist ivuxolimab in advanced cancers. Study summary: At 65% to 90% male, the cohort had a mean age of approximately 60 years, ranging from roughly 20 to 79.

Generated by immunoSEQ multiplex PCR, the TCRdb table keeps only in-frame clones and is missing some. The repertoire holds some 14,000 clones, with 82% as singletons. This clone has a single count. As yet, its antigen is unknown. General study results and limits: Dose levels from 0.1 to 3.0 mg/kg saw CD4+ and CD8+ blood T cells expand clonally by week 6.

Blood was sampled at baseline, cycle 4 day 1, and cycle 7 day 1. The sample consisted of CD4+ or CD8+ T cells sorted from blood, taken in a trial of the OX40 agonist ivuxolimab. The TCR was taken from an adult with an advanced solid tumor such as melanoma, head and neck, liver or kidney cancer.

The CDR3 DNA reads as TGCGCCAGCAGTGGACAGGGGGGGAGTGCAGATACGCAGTATTTT. Protein: CASSGQGGSADTQYF. This chain links TRBV4-3 with TRBJ2-3; TRBD1 matches 10 bases. The CDR3 loop spans 15 amino acids. Germline V gene sequence: CDR1 LGHNA, CDR2 YSLEER. J lost 4 bases, V lost 6 bases, and 7 bases had no gene match.